The 5 T cell receptor beta chains below come from one sample, sequenced in a study of CXCR3-negative and CXCR3-positive naive CD8 T cells. Preparation of TRB cDNA libraries relied on 5' RACE carrying UMI labels. TCRdb reanalyzed the 5' RACE reads and collapses them to one entry per CDR3 protein, without DNA. Its table lists around 52,000 distinct CDR3 sequences. Sequenced material: memory CD8+ T cells from blood. These TCRs come from a human donor in good health. Some clones in this sample may be carry-over from other donors' samples.

The V gene is TRBV5-4, the J gene TRBJ1-1; absent DNA, TCRdb's TRBD1 call cannot be checked. Germline CDR1 and CDR2: SGHNT and YYREEE (reference sequence). The CDR3 sequence is 13 residues long. The CDR3 spells CASSLIDRGQAFF.

The chain links TRBV29-1 to TRBJ1-5. The length of the CDR3 is 13 residues. Germline lookup yields CDR1 SQVTM and CDR2 ANQGSEA. The chain's CDR3 is CSVERRGNQPQHF.

The chain couples TRBV4-1 to TRBJ2-1; TCRdb indicates TRBD1, and absent DNA this call remains unverified. The CDR3 covers 15 residues. CDR1 is MGHRA, CDR2 YSYEKL, per germline. CDR3: CASSQGQGEFNEQFF.

The chain joins TRBV29-1 to TRBJ2-7; with no DNA, the TCRdb D assignment of TRBD1 cannot be verified. The CDR3 is made up of 12 amino acids. Germline V gives CDR1 SQVTM, CDR2 ANQGSEA. Here the CDR3 reads CSVRFQGYEQYF.

The chain's CDR3 is CASSFPGYEQYF. The chain is built from TRBV28 and TRBJ2-7. CDR3 length: 12 residues. Germline V gene lookup returns CDR1 MDHEN and CDR2 SYDVKM.